The 22 T cell receptor beta chains below were found in one sample sequenced in a study of regulatory T cells in long-lasting Graves disease. For TCR beta, libraries came from iRepertoire HTBI primers and Arm-PCR of CDR3 regions. In TCRdb, the multiplex PCR reads were re-called with MiXCR into one record per CDR3 protein. The sample includes 540,000 or so distinct CDR3 sequences, roughly 14% of them seen just once. Time point indicated: newly diagnosed GD, antithyroid drugs for less than 3 months. The TCR library was made from RNA extracted from PBMCs. These data were likewise used in another study, on T cells in Graves' hyperthyroidism and ophthalmopathy.

This specimen consisted of peripheral blood mononuclear cells (PBMCs), obtained at new diagnosis, from a patient treated with antithyroid drugs. These receptor sequences come from a man aged 25 to 45 with Graves disease.

The rearrangement uses TRBV2 and TRBJ1-6, with D unclear. The V and J ends lost 5 bases and 7 bases respectively, with 12 bases between them. The CDR3 consists of 14 residues. Germline lookup yields CDR1 SNHLY and CDR2 FYNNEI. The CDR3 sequence: CASSYRASNSPLHF. The CDR3 bases are TGTGCCAGCAGTTACCGGGCCTCGAATTCACCCCTCCACTTT. Based on the CDR3 plus reference TRBV2 and TRBJ1-6, the full variable domain is EPEVTQTPSHQVTQMGQEVILRCVPISNHLYFYWYRQILGQKVEFLVSFYNNEISEKSEIFDDQFSVERPDGSNFTLKIRSTKLEDSAMYFCASSYRASNSPLHFGNGTRLTVT.

This clonotype was detected only once. V gene TRBV10-3 combines with J gene TRBJ1-2, with a possible D match to TRBD1 (6 bases). Germline-derived CDR1 and CDR2 are ENHRY and SYGVKD. V was cut by 6 bases and J by 7 bases, with 18 bases left in between. The CDR3 has 14 residues. This CDR3 is CAISSGTSVFGYTF. CDR3 coding DNA: TGTGCCATCAGCTCCGGGACAAGTGTGTTTGGCTACACCTTC.

This clonotype was observed many times. This chain links TRBV7-9 with TRBJ2-2; unclear D gene. The CDR3 runs to 14 residues. Trimming cost V 2 bases and J 2 bases, with 6 bases left between them. CDR1 and CDR2 from the germline V gene are SEHNR and FQNEAQ (reference sequence). The CDR3 sequence is CASSLQPNTGELFF. The CDR3 coding sequence is TGTGCCAGCAGCTTACAGCCCAACACCGGGGAGCTGTTTTTT.

The chain is built from TRBV3-1 and TRBJ2-1; D is unresolved. Trimming stripped 5 bases from V and 7 bases from J, with 15 bases between. The germline V gene has CDR1 LGHDT and CDR2 YNNKEL (reference sequence). The CDR3 extends over 14 amino acids. CDR3 in amino acids: CASSFLGSGNEQFF. CDR3 bases: TGTGCCAGCAGCTTCCTCGGATCCGGTAATGAGCAGTTCTTC.

The table lists this clonotype with many counts. V and J are TRBV20-1 and TRBJ2-5, with 8 bases matching TRBD2. Trimming cost V 0 bases and J 1 base; bases outside gene matches: 7. Germline values: CDR1 DFQATT, CDR2 SNEGSKA (reference sequence). The CDR3 loop spans 16 amino acids. The DNA of the CDR3 is TGCAGTGCTAGAGATCTGGCTAGCGGGCCCCAAGAGACCCAGTACTTC. Translated, it gives CSARDLASGPQETQYF.

V gene TRBV24-1 combines with J gene TRBJ2-1; D might be TRBD1 or TRBD2, each matching 6 bases. Germline CDR1 reads KGHDR; CDR2 reads SFDVKD. The CDR3 spans 16 residues. V was pared by 5 bases and J by 2 bases, with 15 bases between. The CDR3 is CATSGGAYEAYNEQFF. The DNA of the CDR3 is TGTGCCACCAGTGGGGGGGCCTACGAGGCCTACAATGAGCAGTTCTTC.

This chain joins TRBV20-1 and TRBJ2-7; 7 bases are shared with TRBD2. Germline trimming cut 5 bases from V and 7 bases from J; bases unmatched to any gene: 11. The CDR3 covers 13 residues. Germline CDR1 DFQATT, CDR2 SNEGSKA (reference sequence). The CDR3 nucleotides read TGCAGTGCTGGCGGGAGTTTGTACAATGAGCAGTACTTC. This translates into CSAGGSLYNEQYF.

In this sample, this clonotype turned up once. CDR3 sequence (DNA): TGCAGTGGCCGGGACAGGCTCTCCTACGAGCAGTACTTC. As protein: CSGRDRLSYEQYF. The genes are TRBV20-1 and TRBJ2-7, with 8 bases lining up with TRBD1. From germline, CDR1 is DFQATT and CDR2 SNEGSKA (reference sequence). CDR3 size: 13 residues. With 7 bases clipped from V and 0 bases from J, the junction kept 5 bases outside the gene matches.

The sample holds many counts of this clonotype. The J gene is TRBJ2-5, the V gene TRBV9, with 11 nucleotides matching TRBD2. CDR1 is SGDLS and CDR2 is YYNGEE in the germline V gene. CDR3 length equals 17 residues. J gave up 5 bases and V 0 bases, and 9 bases lay outside the gene matches. The CDR3 DNA reads TGTGCCAGCAGCGTAGGGATTAGCGGGAGGGCCACGGAGACCCAGTACTTC. Its translation is CASSVGISGRATETQYF.

V usage is TRBV7-9 and J usage is TRBJ2-3; D perhaps matches TRBD2 (7 bases). CDR1 SEHNR and CDR2 FQNEAQ come from the germline V gene (reference sequence). CDR3 length: 13 amino acids. Trimming removed 8 bases from V and 12 bases from J, with 21 bases in between. The CDR3 DNA reads TGTGCCAGCGGGGGAGGGGGGTCGAGGGCACAGTATTTT. It encodes CASGGGGSRAQYF.

The chain combines TRBV29-1 with TRBJ2-3; possibly TRBD1 or TRBD2 for D (5 bases each). V lost 1 base, J lost 3 bases, and 14 bases lay in between. The CDR3 runs 15 residues. Looked up from germline, CDR1 is SQVTM and CDR2 is ANQGSEA. The CDR3 spells CSVEGAGTGTDTQYF. In DNA form, the CDR3 reads TGCAGCGTTGAAGGTGCAGGGACGGGGACAGATACGCAGTATTTT.

This clonotype was seen many times. This rearrangement joins TRBV2 to TRBJ1-1; no clear D gene. Germline assignment: CDR1 SNHLY and CDR2 FYNNEI. The CDR3 has 11 amino acids. V gave up 3 bases and J gave up 11 bases, with 10 bases separating them. Here the CDR3 reads CASSEGYWAFF. CDR3 sequence (DNA): TGTGCCAGCAGTGAGGGATACTGGGCTTTCTTT.

V is TRBV19 and J is TRBJ2-1, with D perhaps given as TRBD1 or TRBD2 (6 bases each). The V end was cut by 7 bases, the J end by 8 bases, with 21 bases between. This CDR3 has 15 amino acids. Germline V gene sequence: CDR1 LNHDA, CDR2 SQIVND (reference sequence). The CDR3: CASKALKQGGYEQFF. The CDR3 DNA follows: TGTGCCAGTAAGGCCCTGAAACAGGGAGGTTATGAGCAGTTCTTC.

This chain links TRBV19 with TRBJ1-5, with a tentative D call TRBD1 (6 bases). Germline values: CDR1 LNHDA, CDR2 SQIVND (reference sequence). This CDR3 is 18 amino acids long. The V gene lost 4 bases and the J gene lost 0 bases, with 19 bases spanning the gap. CDR3 in amino acids: CASSSRGAQIYSNQPQHF. CDR3 DNA: TGTGCCAGTAGTAGCCGGGGGGCCCAAATTTATAGCAATCAGCCCCAGCATTTT.

This clonotype has a count of ten or more. The V call is TRBV28, the J call TRBJ1-2, with a possible D match to TRBD1 (5 bases). CDR3 length equals 14 residues. Per the germline V gene, CDR1 is MDHEN and CDR2 is SYDVKM. Trimming removed 5 bases at V and 2 bases at J, with 12 bases between. The CDR3 sequence: CASSPPAGNYGYTF. The CDR3 DNA reads TGTGCCAGCAGTCCCCCCGCAGGGAACTATGGCTACACCTTC.

This clonotype was picked up many times. The junction departs from germline at one end; a sequencing error may be responsible. This chain uses TRBV5-1 with TRBJ1-1, with a tentative D call TRBD1 (5 bases). The CDR3 sequence is 11 residues long. Germline assignment: CDR1 SGHRS and CDR2 YFSETQ. DNA of the CDR3: TGTGCCAGCAGCTTGGCCGGGGGAGTTTTCTTT. Protein sequence: CASSLAGGVFF.

There are many counts of this clonotype. The chain carries TRBV7-9 and TRBJ1-2; TRBD1 agrees at 7 bases. Germline CDR1 and CDR2: SEHNR and FQNEAQ (reference sequence). The ends lost 5 bases at V and 2 bases at J; junction bases unmatched: 11. The CDR3 loop spans 16 amino acids. CDR3 protein: CASSPPGGGTNYGYTF. The CDR3 DNA reads TGTGCCAGCAGCCCTCCCGGAGGGGGCACGAACTATGGCTACACCTTC.

There are many counts of this clonotype. The gene calls are TRBV7-2 and TRBJ2-2; D assignment may be TRBD1 or TRBD2 (5 bases each). Trimming removed 2 bases at V and 4 bases at J, with 8 bases between. The germline gives CDR1 SGHTA, CDR2 FQGNSA. The CDR3 spans 14 residues. CDR3 in amino acids: CASSLQGVTGELFF. CDR3 DNA sequence: TGTGCCAGCAGCTTACAGGGAGTCACCGGGGAGCTGTTTTTT.

This clonotype has only a few counts. The rearrangement links TRBV30 to TRBJ1-2; the D gene is possibly TRBD1 (6 bases). The CDR3 is made up of 14 amino acids. CDR1 is GTSNPN and CDR2 is SVGIG in the germline V gene (reference sequence). Trimming shortened V by 0 bases and J by 8 bases, and 16 bases separated the two germline ends. CDR3: CAWSVLGGPRGYTF. DNA for the CDR3: TGTGCCTGGAGTGTATTGGGGGGGCCCCGCGGCTACACCTTC.

This clonotype was seen repeatedly, ten times or more. The chain links TRBV28 to TRBJ2-1; no reliable D call. The CDR3 runs 14 residues. Germline V gene data show CDR1 as MDHEN and CDR2 as SYDVKM. The V gene lost 6 bases and the J gene lost 0 bases, with 9 bases spanning the gap. As DNA, the CDR3 is TGTGCCAGCAGCTACTGGAGCTCCTACAATGAGCAGTTCTTC. Translated, it gives CASSYWSSYNEQFF. Complete variable domain (other parts from reference TRBV28 and TRBJ2-1): DVKVTQSSRYLVKRTGEKVFLECVQDMDHENMFWYRQDPGLGLRLIYFSYDVKMKEKGDIPEGYSVSREKKERFSLILESASTNQTSMYLCASSYWSSYNEQFFGPGTRLTVL.

This clonotype was detected ten times or more. This chain uses TRBV9 with TRBJ1-1; unclear D gene. CDR1 SGDLS and CDR2 YYNGEE come from the germline V gene. The CDR3 consists of 14 residues. V was cut by 4 bases and J by 1 base, with 11 bases left in between. The CDR3 DNA reads as TGTGCCAGCAGCCCGGTGGGCTCGAACACTGAAGCTTTCTTT. As protein: CASSPVGSNTEAFF. The variable domain in full, with the rest retrieved from reference TRBV9 and TRBJ1-1, is DSGVTQTPKHLITATGQRVTLRCSPRSGDLSVYWYQQSLDQGLQFLIQYYNGEERAKGNILERFSAQQFPDLHSELNLSSLELGDSALYFCASSPVGSNTEAFFGQGTRLTVV.

This CDR3 is CASSYYRVGANVLTF. The CDR3, as DNA: TGTGCCAGCAGCTATTACAGGGTTGGGGCCAACGTCCTGACTTTC. The chain is built from TRBV7-2 and TRBJ2-6; the D gene is possibly TRBD1 (6 bases). CDR1 is SGHTA, CDR2 FQGNSA, per germline. This CDR3 is 15 amino acids long. Trimming removed 4 bases from V and 3 bases from J, with 10 bases in between.